This TCR beta chain was identified in a study of blood T cell repertoires in COVID-19 (TCRdb year 2020). Context from the whole study: Collaborator samples came from the United States, Italy and Spain and covered acute and convalescent phases of COVID-19. Nearly every sample came with metadata listing a de-identified subject ID, COVID-19 status, age in years and sex. The samples were drawn from the first 160 participants of the ongoing ImmuneRACE study and from over 950 subjects provided by 6 global collaborators. The repertoires were released in a freely available public database intended as a resource for research on the immune response to SARS-CoV-2. The prospective study material was composed of cDNA or gDNA derived from T cells, B-cell-depleted T cells, or PBMCs. HLA class I and class II types, where available, came from metadata supplied by the sample provider rather than from assay-based typing. Subjects who had been exposed to COVID-19, were actively infected with it, or had recovered from it provided the deeply sampled blood TCRbeta repertoires that made up the dataset.

Overall study results and their limits: The quantity of clinical and demographic metadata differed by source and by participant and was supplied without curation.

The immunoSEQ Assay, a bias-controlled multiplex PCR, was used to amplify TCRbeta CDR3 regions from genomic DNA. Per the authors' processing: The number of nucleated cells in each sample was estimated by amplification of reference gene primers within the assay. To quantify the absolute abundance of each unique TCRbeta CDR3 rearrangement, sequence reads were collapsed and filtered. For each sample, productive Simpson clonality was calculated as the square root of Simpson's diversity index across productive rearrangements. The source is immuneACCESS, and TCRdb retained only in-frame sequences with V and J called. Part of the clones is not carried over; for the studies checked, unresolved V genes explain less than half of this, and the remainder is unexplained. V and J calls and clone size are given by that table; D and trimming were obtained from the DNA. The sample contains approximately 350,000 clones, about 87% of them found a single time. The ten largest clones represent roughly 6.3% of the sample.

One collaborating source in Seattle enrolled patients during active infection and followed them longitudinally through the course of disease. Each collaborating institution followed its own protocols to collect whole blood in K2EDTA tubes. For TCRbeta analysis, collaborators shipped samples as frozen whole blood, isolated PBMCs, or DNA extracted from either of those sample types. From its cysteine to its phenylalanine, the CDR3 spans 18 amino acids. The DNA shown is the 54-base CDR3, in frame from base 1. CDR1 and CDR2 (SEHNR, FQNEAQ) derive from the germline V gene (reference sequence). After removal of 5 bases from V and 1 base from J, the junction retains 8 bases not matched to a gene. Worth noting for this clone: The antigen it recognizes is unknown. Base-call qualities are not available, and no considerably larger clone is one nucleotide away.

Sequenced: peripheral blood. The receptor comes from a woman aged 50 to 60 with COVID-19, enrolled during active disease. Recombination connected TRBV7-9 to TRBJ2-1; the central 13 bases match TRBD2. Here the CDR3 is given as CASSQGTSGTASYNEQFF. The DNA reads as follows: TGTGCCAGCAGCCAAGGGACTAGCGGGACGGCTTCCTACAATGAGCAGTTCTTC.